The TCR beta chain under discussion was sequenced for a study of technical replicates of blood from a handful of donors. Repertoires were generated with immunoSEQ multiplex PCR, while TCRdb's copy carries only in-frame clones and drops some. The table lists 80,000 to 95,000 clones, 95% to 97% of them singletons, with about 0.34% in the top ten. The germline CDR1 and CDR2 sequences are LNHDA and SQIVND (reference sequence). Trimming took off 3 bases at V and 6 bases at J, with 6 bases between the two ends. This CDR3 has 12 residues. This chain links TRBV19 with TRBJ1-5; D gene uncertain. This TCR derives from a human donor in good health. Sequences were obtained from T cells isolated from PBMCs. This CDR3 is CASSMRAQPQHF. DNA of the CDR3: TGTGCCAGTAGTATGAGGGCTCAGCCCCAGCATTTT. Using reference TRBV19 and TRBJ1-5 for the parts outside the CDR3, the full variable domain is DGGITQSPKYLFRKEGQNVTLSCEQNLNHDAMYWYRQDPGQGLRLIYYSQIVNDFQKGDIAEGYSVSREKKESFPLTVTSAQKNPTAFYLCASSMRAQPQHFGDGTRLSIL.